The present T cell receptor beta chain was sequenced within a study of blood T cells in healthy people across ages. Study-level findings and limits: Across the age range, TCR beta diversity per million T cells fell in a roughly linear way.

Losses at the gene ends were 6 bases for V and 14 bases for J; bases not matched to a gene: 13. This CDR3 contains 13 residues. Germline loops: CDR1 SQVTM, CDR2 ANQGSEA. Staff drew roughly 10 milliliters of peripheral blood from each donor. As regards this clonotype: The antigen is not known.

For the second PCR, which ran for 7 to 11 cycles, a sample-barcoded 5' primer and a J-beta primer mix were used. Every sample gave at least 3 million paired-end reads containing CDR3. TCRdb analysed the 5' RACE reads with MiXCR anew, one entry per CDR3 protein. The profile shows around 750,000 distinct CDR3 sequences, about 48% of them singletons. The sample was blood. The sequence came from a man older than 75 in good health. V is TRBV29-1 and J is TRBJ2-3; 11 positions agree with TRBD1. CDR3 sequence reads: CSVGTGGSRYAYF. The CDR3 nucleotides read TGCAGCGTCGGGACAGGGGGAAGCAGATACGCGTATTTT.